The clone carrying this T cell receptor (beta chain) occurred many times. Its antigen is as yet unknown. Synthesis of TCR cDNA relied on 5'RACE template switching, which attached a universal primer site and UMIs. One entry per CDR3 protein, called by TCRdb with MiXCR from the 5' RACE reads. Of about 240,000 distinct CDR3 sequences listed, less than 9% were seen once; the top ten hold roughly 0.93%. Per germline, CDR1 SEHNR and CDR2 FQNEAQ (reference sequence). The length of the CDR3 is 13 residues. V lost 4 bases and J 7 bases, leaving 13 bases between the germline ends. These data are taken from a study of T cells after yellow fever vaccination. Findings and caveats of the study: Abundant bulk-population clonotypes could contaminate the FACS-sorted repertoires. Weaker, the secondary response had a peak occurring faster, on day 5 versus 15.

This clonotype was sampled from a man aged 25 to 45 who received the YFV17D yellow fever vaccine. The chain has TRBV7-9 and TRBJ1-1; no clear D. Source: CD4+ T cells sorted from PBMCs, taken 15 days after the yellow fever booster vaccination. The CDR3 DNA reads TGTGCCAGCAGCTCCTTGAGTAGAAATGAAGCTTTCTTT. Protein sequence: CASSSLSRNEAFF.